This TCR beta chain was documented in a study of response to subunit inactivated influenza vaccine. Broader study findings: A suggestion made by the authors is that each seasonal influenza vaccination recruits few new T cells.

A single record per CDR3 protein comes from TCRdb applying MiXCR to the RT-PCR reads. Altogether about 190,000 distinct CDR3 sequences are present, approximately 15% being singletons, with the ten largest covering about a quarter. To note about this clonotype: No antigen is known for it.

V was trimmed by 3 bases and J by 5 bases, leaving 11 bases between them. The CDR3 extends over 14 amino acids. Looked up from germline, CDR1 is MNHEY and CDR2 is SMNVEV (reference sequence). Sequenced material: CD8+ T cells sorted from PBMCs, taken 5 to 6 days after vaccination. The rearrangement joins TRBV27 to TRBJ2-1; D might be TRBD1 (6 bases). This clonotype was sampled from a man between 50 and 59 years old who received an inactivated influenza vaccine. The CDR3 sequence is CASSLTGVNNEQFF. The CDR3, as DNA: TGTGCCAGCAGTTTGACAGGAGTTAACAATGAGCAGTTCTTC.